Sequencing of this T cell receptor (beta chain) was carried out in a study of CD8 T cells in Susac syndrome. Study conclusions and caveats: Only a relatively small number of individuals were included in the TCR sequencing and HLA analysis.

This clonotype was found once. Its antigen is unknown. CD8+ and CD4+ T cells from blood underwent TCR beta sequencing. Negative isolation was used for CD8+ and CD4+ T cells, and FACS enrichment was applied to TEMRA cells. Random hexamers served to reverse transcribe roughly 0.45 to 1 ug RNA. An immunoSEQ multiplex PCR generated amplified TCR beta CDR3 products spanning 54 Vbeta and 13 Jbeta. One entry per CDR3 protein results from TCRdb running MiXCR on the immunoSEQ multiplex PCR reads. The data show 150,000 to 200,000 distinct CDR3 sequences, 85% to 95% seen once. The germline V gene has CDR1 SQVTM and CDR2 ANQGSEA. Trimming at V came to 7 bases and at J to 4 bases, leaving 9 bases not matched to a gene. The CDR3 has 13 amino acids.

This TCR was recovered from a human donor with multiple sclerosis. The sequenced material came from CD8+ T cells from PBMCs. This sequence joins TRBV29-1 and TRBJ1-2; 7 positions match TRBD1. The CDR3 loop reads CSGYTGEGYGYTF. The CDR3 DNA reads TGCAGCGGATATACAGGGGAGGGCTATGGCTACACCTTC.